Below, 20 T cell receptor beta chains from the same sample are listed, as sequenced in a study of radiation and T cells in renal cell carcinoma. The treatment here: 15 Gy SBRT to primary tumor, nephrectomy 4 weeks later. The protocol was immunoSEQ multiplex PCR, while the TCRdb copy is restricted to in-frame clones and leaves out a portion. The sample yields 14,000 or so clones, 64% seen once. The sample was tumor tissue, taken from a patient whose treatment included radiotherapy and nephrectomy. Receptors were obtained from an older woman with renal cell carcinoma.

The chain employs TRBV7-9 and TRBJ1-3; no definite D call. The germline V gene has CDR1 SEHNR and CDR2 FQNEAQ (reference sequence). Trimming shortened V by 0 bases and J by 0 bases, and 6 bases separated the two germline ends. This CDR3 spans 15 amino acids. The CDR3 region is CASSLAGFSGNTIYF. CDR3 bases: TGTGCCAGCAGCTTAGCAGGGTTCTCTGGAAACACCATATATTTT.

This clone showed up many times. The chain couples TRBV5-1 to TRBJ2-7; 7 positions agree with TRBD1. Looked up from germline, CDR1 is SGHRS and CDR2 is YFSETQ. This CDR3 is built from 14 residues. The ends lost 1 base at V and 1 base at J; junction bases unmatched: 2. CDR3 region: CASSLIQGSYEQYF. CDR3 DNA: TGCGCCAGCAGCTTGATACAGGGGTCCTACGAGCAGTACTTC.

The chain carries TRBV5-5 and TRBJ1-3; D remains unclear. This CDR3 is 14 amino acids long. Trimming took off 4 bases at V and 2 bases at J, with 10 bases between the two ends. Germline loops: CDR1 SGHKS, CDR2 YYEKEE (reference sequence). The CDR3 sequence: CASSNWGAGNTIYF. CDR3 DNA sequence: TGTGCCAGCAGCAACTGGGGAGCTGGAAACACCATATATTTT.

The chain combines TRBV5-6 with TRBJ1-2, with 8 bases identical to TRBD1. The germline CDR1 and CDR2 sequences are SGHDT and YYEEEE. The CDR3 runs 14 residues. V was pared by 4 bases and J by 4 bases, with 6 bases of the junction left unmatched. The CDR3 region is CASSPAGQAYGYTF. CDR3 sequence (DNA): TGTGCCAGCAGCCCCGCGGGACAGGCCTATGGCTACACCTTC.

The gene calls are TRBV7-2 and TRBJ1-2, with 8 bases lining up with TRBD1. Germline assignment: CDR1 SGHTA and CDR2 FQGNSA. The trim removed 1 base at V and 8 bases at J, leaving 6 bases unmatched. The CDR3 contains 14 residues. CDR3 region: CASSLGQGARGYTF. Written as DNA, the CDR3 is TGTGCCAGCAGCTTAGGCCAGGGGGCGCGGGGCTACACCTTC. The full variable domain, with the rest looked up from reference TRBV7-2 and TRBJ1-2, is GAGVSQSPSNKVTEKGKDVELRCDPISGHTALYWYRQSLGQGLEFLIYFQGNSAPDKSGLPSDRFSAERTGGSVSTLTIQRTQQEDSAVYLCASSLGQGARGYTFGSGTRLTVV.

The V gene is TRBV9, the J gene TRBJ1-1; TRBD1 might be the D (6 bases). V was shortened by 3 bases and J by 1 base, with 13 bases between the two germline ends. From germline, CDR1 is SGDLS and CDR2 YYNGEE. There are 15 residues in the CDR3. CDR3 in amino acids: CASSAQGGGNTEAFF. The CDR3 bases are TGTGCCAGCAGCGCCCAAGGGGGGGGGAACACTGAAGCTTTCTTT.

In its sample, this clone was seen a few times. The chain has TRBV5-1 and TRBJ2-1; 9 bases are a match to TRBD2. The CDR3 has 15 residues. J was trimmed by 6 bases and V by 4 bases; bases with no gene match: 8. Germline lookup yields CDR1 SGHRS and CDR2 YFSETQ. The CDR3 nucleotides read TGCGCCAGCAGCCCCACCGGGACTAGCCCCAATGAGCAGTTCTTC. It is translated as CASSPTGTSPNEQFF.

CDR3 coding DNA: TGCGCCAGCCAAAACAGGGACCAAGAGACCCAGTACTTC. Translating gives CASQNRDQETQYF. V and J are TRBV5-1 and TRBJ2-5; D possibly corresponds to TRBD1 (6 bases). V lost 7 bases, J lost 0 bases, and 10 bases lay in between. Germline lookup yields CDR1 SGHRS and CDR2 YFSETQ. The CDR3 is 13 residues long.

The CDR3 DNA is TGTGCCATCACCCGATCGGGTGTGGGGTCCTATGGCTACACCTTC. Amino acids: CAITRSGVGSYGYTF. V usage is TRBV10-3 and J usage is TRBJ1-2; D remains unclear. CDR1 and CDR2 from the germline V gene are ENHRY and SYGVKD. CDR3 length equals 15 residues. V dropped 7 bases and J dropped 4 bases, with 19 bases sitting between them.

The chain employs TRBV30 and TRBJ2-1; TRBD2 is a possible D gene (6 bases). The germline V gene has CDR1 GTSNPN and CDR2 SVGIG (reference sequence). Trimming removed 4 bases at V and 8 bases at J, with 21 bases between. CDR3 length equals 15 residues. CDR3 DNA sequence: TGTGCCTGGAAGAAGTTTGGGGGAGGACCGGATGAGCAGTTCTTC. Protein: CAWKKFGGGPDEQFF.

The chain joins TRBV5-3 to TRBJ1-2; D gene uncertain. TRBV5-3 is recorded as an ORF, its role being uncertain. V was shortened by 1 base and J by 3 bases, with 13 bases between the two germline ends. The CDR3 consists of 15 residues. The CDR3 reads CARSLKGIHYYGYTF. The CDR3 DNA reads as TGTGCCAGAAGCTTGAAGGGAATCCATTACTATGGCTACACCTTC.

The V gene is TRBV13, the J gene TRBJ2-3; D is perhaps TRBD1 (6 bases). Germline values: CDR1 PRHDT, CDR2 FYEKMQ (reference sequence). Trimming removed 5 bases from V and 2 bases from J, with 11 bases in between. This CDR3 region has 14 residues. CDR3 amino acids: CASSPWTATDTQYF. As DNA, the CDR3 is TGTGCCAGCAGCCCCTGGACAGCCACAGATACGCAGTATTTT.

This clone ranks as medium-sized. V and J are TRBV27 and TRBJ2-7; 8 bases align to TRBD2. The V and J ends lost 5 bases and 4 bases, in that order; junction bases with no gene match: 4. CDR3 length equals 13 residues. Looked up from germline, CDR1 is MNHEY and CDR2 is SMNVEV (reference sequence). The DNA for the CDR3 is TGTGCCAGCAGTCCGACTAGCGAGTACGAGCAGTACTTC. It specifies CASSPTSEYEQYF.

This rearrangement joins TRBV6-1 to TRBJ1-1; D possibly corresponds to TRBD1 (5 bases). Germline V gene lookup returns CDR1 MNHNS and CDR2 SASEGT. The CDR3 length is 14 residues. V was cut by 3 bases and J by 8 bases, with 16 bases left in between. CDR3 loop: CASSEGRVGYEAFF. DNA for the CDR3: TGTGCCAGCAGTGAGGGCAGGGTAGGGTACGAAGCTTTCTTT.

The chain uses TRBV20-1 and TRBJ1-1; D remains ambiguous. Trimming removed 3 bases at V and 3 bases at J, with 2 bases between. The CDR3 is 10 amino acids. The V gene's germline CDR1 is DFQATT and CDR2 SNEGSKA (reference sequence). The CDR3 region is CSARDTEAFF. The CDR3 bases are TGCAGTGCTAGGGACACTGAAGCTTTCTTT.

This chain connects TRBV18 to TRBJ1-2, with D hard to call. CDR3 length equals 13 residues. Per the germline V gene, CDR1 is KGHSH and CDR2 is LQKENI. Trimming pared 3 bases from V and 3 bases from J, leaving 8 bases between. CDR3 loop: CASSPETDYGYTF. Here the CDR3 DNA reads TGTGCCAGCTCACCTGAAACAGACTATGGCTACACCTTC. Filled out from reference TRBV18 and TRBJ1-2, the complete variable domain reads NAGVMQNPRHLVRRRGQEARLRCSPMKGHSHVYWYRQLPEEGLKFMVYLQKENIIDESGMPKERFSAEFPKEGPSILRIQQVVRGDSAAYFCASSPETDYGYTFGSGTRLTVV.

CDR3 DNA: TGTGCCAGCAGCCCCTCCCTAGCGGGGGGGAGAGATACGCAGTATTTT. This gives the protein CASSPSLAGGRDTQYF. The chain couples TRBV7-9 to TRBJ2-3; the match to TRBD2 covers 12 bases. CDR3 length: 16 residues. CDR1 is SEHNR, CDR2 FQNEAQ, per germline (reference sequence). V dropped 5 bases and J dropped 5; count of bases not matched to a gene: 8.

The chain recombines TRBV19 with TRBJ1-1, with D perhaps TRBD1 (5 bases). The V gene's germline CDR1 is LNHDA and CDR2 SQIVND (reference sequence). The V gene lost 4 bases and the J gene lost 6 bases, with 12 bases spanning the gap. The CDR3 spans 13 residues. CDR3 amino acids: CASSTAGLSEAFF. The DNA for the CDR3 is TGTGCCAGTAGTACCGCGGGACTTTCTGAAGCTTTCTTT.

This clone was found a few times. V and J are TRBV28 and TRBJ2-2; 9 bases align to TRBD1. CDR1 and CDR2 from the germline V gene are MDHEN and SYDVKM. The V and J ends lost 7 bases and 5 bases, in that order; junction bases with no gene match: 8. The CDR3 runs to 15 residues. CDR3 in amino acids: CASTIGTGRTGELFF. The CDR3 DNA follows: TGTGCCAGCACCATCGGGACAGGGAGGACCGGGGAGCTGTTTTTT.

This clone was counted between two and nine times. Other DNA variants within this sample encode the same CDR3. The V call is TRBV19, the J call TRBJ1-2, with D possibly being TRBD1 (6 bases). Per germline, CDR1 LNHDA and CDR2 SQIVND (reference sequence). Trimming cost V 3 bases and J 4 bases, with 12 bases left between them. This CDR3 contains 14 residues. The CDR3, as DNA: TGTGCCAGTAGTATTACCGGGACACCCTATGGCTACACCTTC. Translating gives CASSITGTPYGYTF.